Listed below are T cell receptor beta chains from one sample, sequenced in a study of blood T cells in healthy people across ages. TCRdb analysed the 5' RACE reads with MiXCR anew, one entry per CDR3 protein. The table records over 950,000 distinct CDR3 sequences, approximately 38% of them present only once. The sequenced sample consisted of blood. These receptors all stem from a man aged 18 to 35 in good health. Both conserved end residues are part of each CDR3. Fields, in order: clone size, J gene, D gene, V gene, CDR3 length, CDR3 protein, CDR3 DNA. D genes are given only for firm matches. Size is stated for part of the rows, as once, few or many counts, or as a class when the clone is expanded.

abundance: NA
j_gene: TRBJ2-1
d_gene: TRBD2
v_gene: TRBV9
len: 17
CDR3aa: CASSVGSGGGSYNEQFF
CDR3nt: TGTGCCAGCAGCGTAGGTAGTGGGGGGGGCTCCTACAATGAGCAGTTCTTC

abundance: few
j_gene: TRBJ1-4
d_gene: NA
v_gene: TRBV9
len: 14
CDR3aa: CASGVRATNEKLFF
CDR3nt: TGTGCCAGCGGAGTCAGGGCAACTAATGAAAAACTGTTTTTT

abundance: NA
j_gene: TRBJ1-1
d_gene: TRBD1
v_gene: TRBV20-1
len: 14
CDR3aa: CSARRTGAHTEAFF
CDR3nt: TGCAGTGCTAGAAGAACAGGGGCTCACACTGAAGCTTTCTTT

abundance: NA
j_gene: TRBJ2-1
d_gene: NA
v_gene: TRBV20-1
len: 14
CDR3aa: CSARGRDDYNEQFF
CDR3nt: TGCAGTGCTAGGGGGCGGGACGACTACAATGAGCAGTTCTTC

abundance: NA
j_gene: TRBJ1-5
d_gene: NA
v_gene: TRBV2
len: 15
CDR3aa: CASTRTGGSNQPQHF
CDR3nt: TGTGCCAGCACCCGCACGGGAGGAAGCAATCAGCCCCAGCATTTT

abundance: NA
j_gene: TRBJ2-2
d_gene: NA
v_gene: TRBV29-1
len: 14
CDR3aa: CSVAPGLHTGELFF
CDR3nt: TGCAGCGTTGCCCCCGGGTTGCACACCGGGGAGCTGTTTTTT

abundance: NA
j_gene: TRBJ2-3
d_gene: NA
v_gene: TRBV5-1
len: 16
CDR3aa: CASSLTGHPRTDTQYF
CDR3nt: TGCGCCAGCAGCTTGACGGGACACCCTCGCACAGATACGCAGTATTTT

abundance: few
j_gene: TRBJ2-1
d_gene: NA
v_gene: TRBV20-1
len: 17
CDR3aa: CSARPPSRMGRNYEQFF
CDR3nt: TGCAGTGCTAGGCCACCATCCCGTATGGGCAGGAACTACGAGCAGTTCTTC

abundance: NA
j_gene: TRBJ2-3
d_gene: TRBD2
v_gene: TRBV6-5
len: 15
CDR3aa: CASSRGGRSTDTQYF
CDR3nt: TGTGCCAGCAGTCGCGGGGGGCGGAGCACAGATACGCAGTATTTT

abundance: many
j_gene: TRBJ2-1
d_gene: NA
v_gene: TRBV9
len: 15
CDR3aa: CASSVTGSSYNEQFF
CDR3nt: TGTGCCAGCAGCGTTACAGGGAGCTCCTACAATGAGCAGTTCTTC

abundance: NA
j_gene: TRBJ2-3
d_gene: TRBD1
v_gene: TRBV4-3
len: 15
CDR3aa: CASSQGRGGPDTQYF
CDR3nt: TGCGCCAGCAGCCAAGGCCGAGGGGGCCCAGATACGCAGTATTTT

abundance: few
j_gene: TRBJ2-2
d_gene: NA
v_gene: TRBV10-3
len: 14
CDR3aa: CAISRRAGTGELFF
CDR3nt: TGTGCCATCAGTAGGAGAGCGGGCACCGGGGAGCTGTTTTTT

abundance: NA
j_gene: TRBJ2-1
d_gene: TRBD2
v_gene: TRBV27
len: 14
CDR3aa: CASSLLLGGNEQFF
CDR3nt: TGTGCCAGCAGTTTACTCCTCGGGGGGAATGAGCAGTTCTTC

abundance: once
j_gene: TRBJ2-6
d_gene: NA
v_gene: TRBV6-1
len: 16
CDR3aa: CASSESHRTLTNVLTF
CDR3nt: TGTGCCAGCAGTGAGAGTCACAGGACCCTTACGAACGTCCTGACTTTC

abundance: NA
j_gene: TRBJ2-1
d_gene: NA
v_gene: TRBV10-3
len: 14
CDR3aa: CAITTGFEDNEQFF
CDR3nt: TGTGCCATCACTACAGGGTTTGAGGATAATGAGCAGTTCTTC

abundance: NA
j_gene: TRBJ2-7
d_gene: TRBD1
v_gene: TRBV3-1
len: 15
CDR3aa: CASSQVLQGAYEQYF
CDR3nt: TGTGCCAGCAGCCAAGTTTTGCAGGGGGCCTACGAGCAGTACTTC

abundance: many
j_gene: TRBJ2-5
d_gene: TRBD2
v_gene: TRBV4-3
len: 15
CDR3aa: CASSQDGTSQETQYF
CDR3nt: TGCGCCAGCAGCCAAGATGGGACTAGTCAGGAGACCCAGTACTTC

abundance: once
j_gene: TRBJ2-2
d_gene: TRBD1
v_gene: TRBV6-1
len: 13
CDR3aa: CASPDRAAGELFF
CDR3nt: TGTGCCAGCCCGGACAGGGCCGCCGGGGAGCTGTTTTTT

abundance: NA
j_gene: TRBJ1-3
d_gene: NA
v_gene: TRBV7-2
len: 16
CDR3aa: CASSPSTHGSENTIYF
CDR3nt: TGTGCCAGCAGCCCCAGTACTCATGGCTCGGAAAACACCATATATTTT

abundance: NA
j_gene: TRBJ2-7
d_gene: NA
v_gene: TRBV20-1
len: 13
CDR3aa: CSARPPGARGQYF
CDR3nt: TGCAGTGCTAGGCCCCCGGGGGCTCGAGGGCAGTACTTC

abundance: NA
j_gene: TRBJ1-1
d_gene: NA
v_gene: TRBV13
len: 13
CDR3aa: CASSPSGGGEAFF
CDR3nt: TGTGCCAGCAGCCCGTCCGGGGGGGGGGAAGCTTTCTTT

abundance: few
j_gene: TRBJ2-3
d_gene: TRBD1
v_gene: TRBV6-1
len: 17
CDR3aa: CASSKHRPGQLTDTQYF
CDR3nt: TGTGCCAGCAGCAAACACCGTCCGGGACAGCTCACAGATACGCAGTATTTT

abundance: NA
j_gene: TRBJ2-1
d_gene: TRBD2
v_gene: TRBV6-5
len: 19
CDR3aa: CASSYSLSLLAGGNNEQFF
CDR3nt: TGTGCCAGCAGTTACAGCTTAAGTCTGCTAGCGGGCGGGAACAATGAGCAGTTCTTC

abundance: NA
j_gene: TRBJ2-1
d_gene: NA
v_gene: TRBV20-1
len: 16
CDR3aa: CSADNWDGLTYNEQFF
CDR3nt: TGCAGTGCTGATAATTGGGACGGCCTGACCTACAATGAGCAGTTCTTC

abundance: NA
j_gene: TRBJ2-7
d_gene: NA
v_gene: TRBV28
len: 16
CDR3aa: CASSPHRTRSYNEQYF
CDR3nt: TGTGCCAGCAGTCCCCACCGAACACGCTCCTACAATGAGCAGTACTTC

abundance: NA
j_gene: TRBJ1-2
d_gene: TRBD1
v_gene: TRBV20-1
len: 13
CDR3aa: CSARQGANYGHTF
CDR3nt: TGCAGTGCAAGACAGGGTGCCAACTATGGCCACACCTTC

abundance: NA
j_gene: TRBJ2-1
d_gene: TRBD1
v_gene: TRBV20-1
len: 13
CDR3aa: CSARTGGRETQFF
CDR3nt: TGCAGTGCTCGGACAGGGGGCAGGGAGACCCAGTTCTTC

abundance: NA
j_gene: TRBJ1-2
d_gene: NA
v_gene: TRBV27
len: 13
CDR3aa: CASSPEGSNGYTF
CDR3nt: TGTGCCAGCAGTCCCGAGGGGAGTAATGGCTACACCTTC

abundance: few
j_gene: TRBJ1-2
d_gene: NA
v_gene: TRBV20-1
len: 14
CDR3aa: CSARVDRPNYGYTF
CDR3nt: TGCAGTGCTAGAGTAGACAGACCTAACTATGGCTACACCTTC

abundance: NA
j_gene: TRBJ2-2
d_gene: NA
v_gene: TRBV7-2
len: 16
CDR3aa: CASSSSDNRNTGELFF
CDR3nt: TGTGCCAGCAGCTCATCAGACAACCGGAACACCGGGGAGCTGTTTTTT

abundance: NA
j_gene: TRBJ1-5
d_gene: TRBD1
v_gene: TRBV13
len: 15
CDR3aa: CASSPQGAPNQPQHF
CDR3nt: TGTGCCAGCAGCCCGCAGGGGGCCCCCAATCAGCCCCAGCATTTT

abundance: few
j_gene: TRBJ2-3
d_gene: TRBD2
v_gene: TRBV2
len: 15
CDR3aa: CASRTAGGRTDTQYF
CDR3nt: TGTGCCAGCAGAACAGCGGGGGGACGCACAGATACGCAGTATTTT

abundance: many
j_gene: TRBJ1-6
d_gene: NA
v_gene: TRBV21-1
len: 14
CDR3aa: CASNPGHYNSPLHF
CDR3nt: TGTGCCAGCAACCCGGGCCATTATAATTCACCCCTCCACTTT

abundance: NA
j_gene: TRBJ2-2
d_gene: TRBD2
v_gene: TRBV4-3
len: 17
CDR3aa: CASSQEAGLAAPGELFF
CDR3nt: TGCGCCAGCAGCCAAGAGGCGGGACTAGCGGCCCCCGGGGAGCTGTTTTTT

abundance: NA
j_gene: TRBJ1-5
d_gene: NA
v_gene: TRBV29-1
len: 13
CDR3aa: CSVETTANQPQHF
CDR3nt: TGCAGCGTTGAAACAACAGCGAATCAGCCCCAGCATTTT

abundance: NA
j_gene: TRBJ2-7
d_gene: NA
v_gene: TRBV5-1
len: 15
CDR3aa: CASSFSGTPSYEQYF
CDR3nt: TGCGCCAGCAGCTTCTCCGGGACGCCCTCCTACGAGCAGTACTTC

abundance: NA
j_gene: TRBJ2-1
d_gene: NA
v_gene: TRBV12-3/TRBV12-4
len: 13
CDR3aa: CACNRGASQAQFF
CDR3nt: TGTGCCTGCAACCGAGGGGCCTCTCAGGCGCAGTTCTTC

abundance: NA
j_gene: TRBJ2-2
d_gene: NA
v_gene: TRBV9
len: 16
CDR3aa: CASSPPDLRNTGELFF
CDR3nt: TGTGCCAGCAGCCCCCCCGATCTGAGGAACACCGGGGAGCTGTTTTTT

abundance: few
j_gene: TRBJ1-2
d_gene: TRBD1
v_gene: TRBV28
len: 13
CDR3aa: CASARGLGYGYTF
CDR3nt: TGTGCCAGCGCGAGGGGGCTCGGCTATGGCTACACCTTC

abundance: few
j_gene: TRBJ1-2
d_gene: NA
v_gene: TRBV5-1
len: 14
CDR3aa: CASSLDRQAYGYTF
CDR3nt: TGCGCCAGCAGCTTGGACCGACAGGCTTATGGCTACACCTTC

abundance: NA
j_gene: TRBJ1-2
d_gene: NA
v_gene: TRBV7-2
len: 14
CDR3aa: CASSPAVGLYGYTF
CDR3nt: TGTGCCAGCAGCCCAGCCGTAGGGTTATATGGCTACACCTTC

abundance: few
j_gene: TRBJ2-3
d_gene: TRBD1
v_gene: TRBV5-5
len: 16
CDR3aa: CASSRRGQGAYDTQYF
CDR3nt: TGTGCCAGCAGCCGGCGGGGACAGGGGGCTTACGATACGCAGTATTTT

abundance: NA
j_gene: TRBJ2-7
d_gene: TRBD1
v_gene: TRBV12-3/TRBV12-4
len: 16
CDR3aa: CASSSYEQGSLYEQYF
CDR3nt: TGTGCCAGCAGTTCATACGAACAGGGGTCCCTCTACGAGCAGTACTTC

abundance: NA
j_gene: TRBJ1-4
d_gene: NA
v_gene: TRBV21-1
len: 20
CDR3aa: CASSKEARPAYHATNEKLFF
CDR3nt: TGTGCCAGCAGCAAAGAGGCCAGACCAGCGTATCACGCTACTAATGAAAAACTGTTTTTT

abundance: NA
j_gene: TRBJ1-4
d_gene: TRBD1
v_gene: TRBV4-2
len: 16
CDR3aa: CASSQLPGQSNEKLFF
CDR3nt: TGTGCCAGCAGCCAATTACCGGGACAGTCTAATGAAAAACTGTTTTTT

abundance: few
j_gene: TRBJ1-2
d_gene: NA
v_gene: TRBV7-6
len: 15
CDR3aa: CASSLEHSPNYGYTF
CDR3nt: TGTGCCAGCAGCTTAGAACACAGTCCCAACTATGGCTACACCTTC

abundance: few
j_gene: TRBJ1-5
d_gene: NA
v_gene: TRBV20-1
len: 15
CDR3aa: CSARAGPGRNQPQHF
CDR3nt: TGCAGTGCTAGAGCCGGACCGGGCCGCAATCAGCCCCAGCATTTT

abundance: NA
j_gene: TRBJ2-3
d_gene: TRBD1
v_gene: TRBV4-2
len: 15
CDR3aa: CASSQEDRGPDTQYF
CDR3nt: TGTGCCAGCAGCCAGGAAGACAGGGGCCCAGATACGCAGTATTTT

abundance: many
j_gene: TRBJ2-2
d_gene: TRBD2
v_gene: TRBV6-5
len: 19
CDR3aa: CASSYSGTSGSADTGELFF
CDR3nt: TGTGCCAGCAGTTACTCTGGGACTAGCGGGTCTGCGGACACCGGGGAGCTGTTTTTT

abundance: few
j_gene: TRBJ2-1
d_gene: TRBD2
v_gene: TRBV2
len: 14
CDR3aa: CASSWTSGVFEQFF
CDR3nt: TGTGCCAGCAGTTGGACTAGCGGGGTGTTTGAGCAGTTCTTC

abundance: many
j_gene: TRBJ1-2
d_gene: NA
v_gene: TRBV12-3/TRBV12-4
len: 13
CDR3aa: CASSPLKGYGYTF
CDR3nt: TGTGCCAGCAGCCCCTTGAAGGGGTATGGCTACACCTTC

abundance: many
j_gene: TRBJ1-1
d_gene: NA
v_gene: TRBV29-1
len: 10
CDR3aa: CSVAGTEAFF
CDR3nt: TGCAGCGTTGCAGGGACTGAAGCTTTCTTT

abundance: NA
j_gene: TRBJ2-2
d_gene: NA
v_gene: TRBV5-1
len: 14
CDR3aa: CASSFGRSTGELFF
CDR3nt: TGCGCCAGCAGCTTTGGGCGTAGCACCGGGGAGCTGTTTTTT

abundance: few
j_gene: TRBJ1-2
d_gene: NA
v_gene: TRBV20-1
len: 15
CDR3aa: CSARAPRDMTYGYTF
CDR3nt: TGCAGTGCTAGAGCCCCCCGGGATATGACATATGGCTACACCTTC